The entry that follows covers one T cell receptor beta chain sequence. Trimming cost V 7 bases and J 7 bases, with 14 bases left between them. There are 13 residues in the CDR3. The V gene's germline CDR1 is SGHVS and CDR2 FNYEAQ. These data are taken from a study of OX40 agonist ivuxolimab in advanced cancers. In the study overall: The drug used for patients, ivuxolimab, was an agonistic anti-OX40 (CD134) antibody.

Clones were sequenced by immunoSEQ multiplex PCR, and TCRdb holds only the in-frame ones, with some missing. The table records some 100,000 clones, 80% to 90% of them present only once. This sequence originates from an adult with an advanced solid tumor such as melanoma, head and neck, liver or kidney cancer. V and J are TRBV7-6 and TRBJ2-1; possibly TRBD1 or TRBD2 for D (5 bases each). Sequenced material: CD4+ or CD8+ T cells sorted from blood, taken in a trial of the OX40 agonist ivuxolimab. The CDR3 nucleotides are TGTGCCAGCACCGCCCAGAGGGGTAATGAGCAGTTCTTC. This encodes CASTAQRGNEQFF.